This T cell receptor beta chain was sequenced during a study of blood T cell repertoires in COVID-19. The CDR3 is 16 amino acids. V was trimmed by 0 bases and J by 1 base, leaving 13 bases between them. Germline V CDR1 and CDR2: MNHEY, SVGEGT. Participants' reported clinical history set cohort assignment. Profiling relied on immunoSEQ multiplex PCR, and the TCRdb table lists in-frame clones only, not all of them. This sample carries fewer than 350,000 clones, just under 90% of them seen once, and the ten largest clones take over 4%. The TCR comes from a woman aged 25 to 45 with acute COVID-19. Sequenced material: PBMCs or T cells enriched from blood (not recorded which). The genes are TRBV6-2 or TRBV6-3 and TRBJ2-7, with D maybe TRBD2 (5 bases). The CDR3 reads CASSYSTTSNSYEQYF. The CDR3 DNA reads TGTGCCAGCAGTTACTCGACCACTAGTAATTCCTACGAGCAGTACTTC.